Below are 15 T cell receptor beta chains sequenced from a single sample in a study of blood T cell repertoires in COVID-19. Measured with immunoSEQ multiplex PCR; TCRdb has only the in-frame clones, and not every one. Counted here are about 220,000 clones, about 81% occurring once; the ten biggest clones make up less than 6%. Material: peripheral blood. These receptors were taken from a woman between 65 and 79 years old with COVID-19, enrolled during active disease.

The chain joins TRBV18 to TRBJ2-6, with 7 bases matching TRBD1. This CDR3 region has 20 residues. Germline CDR1 is KGHSH and CDR2 is LQKENI. V was pared by 3 bases and J by 1 base, with 15 bases of the junction left unmatched. In DNA form, the CDR3 reads TGTGCCAGCTCACCCTCCCAACCGAGGGGGCGAGGTTCTGGGGCCAACGTCCTGACTTTC. This encodes CASSPSQPRGRGSGANVLTF.

The chain joins TRBV10-3 to TRBJ1-3, with 9 nucleotides matching TRBD1. J was trimmed by 0 bases and V by 3 bases; bases with no gene match: 3. The CDR3 has 16 amino acids. From germline, CDR1 is ENHRY and CDR2 SYGVKD. The CDR3 DNA reads TGTGCCATCAGTGAAAGACAGGGGGGCTCTGGAAACACCATATATTTT. Amino acids: CAISERQGGSGNTIYF.

V is TRBV28 and J is TRBJ2-7; D is ambiguous. From germline, CDR1 is MDHEN and CDR2 SYDVKM. The CDR3 has 13 residues. Trimming pared 4 bases from V and 3 bases from J, leaving 10 bases between. CDR3 bases: TGTGCCAGCAGTTCCCCCTCCCGCTACGAGCAGTACTTC. This gives the protein CASSSPSRYEQYF.

The CDR3 sequence: CASSEISGKVEQYF. CDR3 nucleotides: TGTGCCAGCAGTGAGATAAGCGGGAAGGTCGAGCAGTACTTC. The chain couples TRBV6-1 to TRBJ2-7; 7 bases fit TRBD2. CDR3 length: 14 residues. Germline assignment: CDR1 MNHNS and CDR2 SASEGT. Trimming took 3 bases from V and 6 from J; bases not matched to a gene: 8.

The V and J genes are TRBV3-1 (or the pseudogene TRBV3-2) and TRBJ1-2; D gene unclear. The CDR3 covers 13 residues. The germline V gene has CDR1 LGHDT and CDR2 YNNKEL (reference sequence). Between the trimmed V and J ends, which lost 0 bases and 4 bases, there was a span of 6 bases. CDR3 amino acids: CASSQDEGYGYTF. The CDR3 bases are TGTGCCAGCAGCCAAGATGAGGGCTATGGCTACACCTTC.

The chain joins TRBV7-2 to TRBJ1-1; D gene uncertain. This CDR3 contains 11 residues. The germline CDR1 and CDR2 sequences are SGHTA and FQGNSA. V lost 5 bases and J lost 3, with 4 bases in between. The CDR3 region is CASSPDTEAFF. CDR3 DNA: TGTGCCAGCAGCCCGGACACTGAAGCTTTCTTT.

This clone was detected only a few times. The rearrangement links TRBV18 to TRBJ2-1, with TRBD1 matching over 8 bases. CDR1 and CDR2 (germline): KGHSH, LQKENI. Germline trimming cut 8 bases from V and 6 bases from J; bases unmatched to any gene: 9. The CDR3 runs 14 residues. CDR3 amino acids: CASRDSGGTNEQFF. CDR3 coding DNA: TGTGCCAGCCGGGACTCAGGGGGCACCAATGAGCAGTTCTTC. Using reference TRBV18 and TRBJ2-1 for the parts outside the CDR3, the full variable domain is NAGVMQNPRHLVRRRGQEARLRCSPMKGHSHVYWYRQLPEEGLKFMVYLQKENIIDESGMPKERFSAEFPKEGPSILRIQQVVRGDSAAYFCASRDSGGTNEQFFGPGTRLTVL.

This clone was seen more than once but under ten times. The chain combines TRBV12-3 or TRBV12-4 with TRBJ1-2; 7 nucleotides line up with TRBD1. CDR3 length equals 12 residues. Trimming cost V 10 bases and J 4 bases; bases outside gene matches: 6. CDR3 sequence (DNA): TGTGCCATTTCCCGGGACAGCTATGGCTACACCTTC. This encodes CAISRDSYGYTF.

CDR3 DNA: TGTGCCTGGAGTGGCCTTTGGGGACTAGCGGGAGAGACCCAGTACTTC. This gives the protein CAWSGLWGLAGETQYF. The V and J genes are TRBV30 and TRBJ2-5; 12 bases are shared with TRBD2. J lost 4 bases, V lost 1 base, and 7 bases had no gene match. The CDR3 length is 16 residues. Germline V gene data show CDR1 as GTSNPN and CDR2 as SVGIG (reference sequence).

The chain uses TRBV4-3 and TRBJ1-3; maybe TRBD1 (6 bases). V dropped 3 bases and J dropped 1 base, with 10 bases sitting between them. The CDR3 is made up of 15 amino acids. In germline, CDR1 is LGHNA, CDR2 YSLEER. The CDR3 protein is CASSQSRGSGNTIYF. The CDR3 bases are TGCGCCAGCAGCCAGTCTAGGGGGTCTGGAAACACCATATATTTT.

The genes are TRBV15 and TRBJ2-2; 10 bases line up with TRBD1. Unmatched junction bases numbered 11, after V lost 10 bases and J lost 6 bases. CDR1 is LNHNV and CDR2 is YYDKDF in the germline V gene (reference sequence). The CDR3 has 15 amino acids. The CDR3 region has the DNA TGTGCCAGCTCGACAGGGGGCGGTAAGCCCGGGGAGCTGTTTTTT. This translates into CASSTGGGKPGELFF.

This rearrangement joins TRBV5-4 to TRBJ2-3, with D possibly matching TRBD2 (5 bases). Germline V gene data show CDR1 as SGHNT and CDR2 as YYREEE (reference sequence). V was shortened by 0 bases and J by 2 bases, with 13 bases between the two germline ends. This CDR3 spans 16 amino acids. The CDR3, as DNA: TGTGCCAGCAGCTTGGCCAACTCACTAGTCACAGATACGCAGTATTTT. This sequence encodes CASSLANSLVTDTQYF.

The CDR3 region has the DNA TGTGCCTGGAGTGGGGACAGGAATTCGGTTCACGAGCAGTACTTC. Protein: CAWSGDRNSVHEQYF. This chain joins TRBV30 and TRBJ2-7, with 8 bases lining up with TRBD1. V shed 1 base, J shed 5 bases, and the junction held 10 bases outside the gene matches. Germline V gene data show CDR1 as GTSNPN and CDR2 as SVGIG (reference sequence). The CDR3 totals 15 residues. Supplemented by reference TRBV30 and TRBJ2-7, the full variable domain reads SQTIHQWPATLVQPVGSPLSLECTVEGTSNPNLYWYRQAAGRGLQLLFYSVGIGQISSEVPQNLSASRPQDRQFILSSKKLLLSDSGFYLCAWSGDRNSVHEQYFGPGTRLTVT.

The chain employs TRBV24-1 and TRBJ2-3, with 11 bases fitting TRBD2. With V trimmed by 9 bases and J by 2 bases, 3 bases remained unmatched. The germline gives CDR1 KGHDR, CDR2 SFDVKD. The CDR3 is 14 amino acids. The CDR3 DNA follows: TGTGCCACCGGGACTAGCGGATACACAGATACGCAGTATTTT. Its protein is CATGTSGYTDTQYF.

This chain connects TRBV5-4 to TRBJ2-1; D gene ambiguous. Trimming took off 0 bases at V and 9 bases at J, with 10 bases between the two ends. This CDR3 region has 13 residues. Germline V gene lookup returns CDR1 SGHNT and CDR2 YYREEE (reference sequence). The CDR3 loop reads CASSLESRFEQFF. The CDR3 DNA reads TGTGCCAGCAGCTTGGAGAGTCGTTTTGAGCAGTTCTTC.